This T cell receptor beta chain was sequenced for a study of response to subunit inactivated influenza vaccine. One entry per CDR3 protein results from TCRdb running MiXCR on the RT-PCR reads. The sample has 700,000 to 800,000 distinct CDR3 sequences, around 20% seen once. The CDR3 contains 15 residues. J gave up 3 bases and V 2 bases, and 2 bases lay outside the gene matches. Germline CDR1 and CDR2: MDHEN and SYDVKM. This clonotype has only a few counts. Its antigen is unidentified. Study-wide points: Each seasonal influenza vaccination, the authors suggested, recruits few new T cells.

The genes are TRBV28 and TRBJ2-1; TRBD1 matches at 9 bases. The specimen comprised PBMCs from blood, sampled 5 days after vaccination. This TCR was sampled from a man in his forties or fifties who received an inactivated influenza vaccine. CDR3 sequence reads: CASSLGTGNYNEQFF. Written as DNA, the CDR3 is TGTGCCAGCAGTTTAGGGACAGGGAACTACAATGAGCAGTTCTTC.